The clone carrying this T cell receptor (beta chain) was counted only a few times. This CDR3 is 11 amino acids long. V was pared by 5 bases and J by 4 bases, with 3 bases between. This sample was included in a study of blood T cell repertoires in COVID-19. Clones were sequenced by immunoSEQ multiplex PCR, and TCRdb holds only the in-frame ones, with some missing. The table has some 36,000 clones, roughly 90% seen once. The chain has TRBV12-3 or TRBV12-4 and TRBJ2-1; D is uncertain. This receptor was taken from a man in his sixties with active or convalescent COVID-19. The sample taken for sequencing was peripheral blood. The CDR3 coding sequence is TGTGCCAGCAGTCGTTACAATGAGCAGTTCTTC. Encoded protein: CASSRYNEQFF.